This TCR beta chain was documented in a study of beta chain features in type 1 diabetes. Study context: Cell yields, gender and age were comparable in patients and healthy donors. Regarding the study as a whole: Significant though moderate, a shortening of TCRB CDR3s appeared in all four CD4+ subsets of Type 1 diabetes patients. VDJ junctions from type 1 diabetes patients carried fewer insertions and larger deletions. The naive, central memory and Treg TCRB repertoires showed an apparent similarity that was greater among patients than among healthy donors.

The authors sorted CD4+ naive, central memory, regulatory and stem cell-like memory cells via CD45RO/CCR7/CD25/CD127/CD95/CD27. Regarding this clone: As yet, its antigen is unknown.

CDR1 is MNHNS and CDR2 is SASEGT in the germline V gene. The CDR3 is made up of 14 amino acids. Losses at the gene ends were 3 bases for V and 3 bases for J; bases not matched to a gene: 4. The sequenced template was cDNA made from the entire isolated RNA. Clones were sequenced by immunoSEQ multiplex PCR, and TCRdb holds only the in-frame ones, with some missing. Among under 300,000 clones listed, approximately 11% were seen once. The receptor's source is a man aged 25 to 40 with type 1 diabetes. Sequencing input: naive CD4+ T cells from blood. The rearrangement links TRBV6-1 to TRBJ2-5, with 7 bases lining up with TRBD1. CDR3 loop: CASSDNRGEETQYF. CDR3 DNA: TGTGCCAGCAGTGACAACAGGGGCGAAGAGACCCAGTACTTC.